This passage covers 19 T cell receptor beta chains from one sample sequenced in a study of Tregs in tolerant kidney transplant recipients. The protocol was immunoSEQ multiplex PCR, while the TCRdb copy is restricted to in-frame clones and leaves out a portion. This table has hundreds of thousands of clones, approximately 83% appearing once. The sequencing sample was made of CD4+ T cells from blood. The receptors shown here come from a human donor in good health.

Here the CDR3 reads CASSEVVGGARNEQFF. The CDR3 coding sequence is TGTGCCAGCAGTGAAGTGGTCGGGGGGGCCAGGAATGAGCAGTTCTTC. The chain couples TRBV2 to TRBJ2-1; 8 nucleotides line up with TRBD2. Germline CDR1 reads SNHLY; CDR2 reads FYNNEI. Trimming took 1 base from V and 7 from J; bases not matched to a gene: 9. The CDR3 spans 16 residues.

The gene calls are TRBV5-1 and TRBJ2-1; the match to TRBD2 covers 7 bases. After removal of 4 bases from V and 7 bases from J, the junction contained 14 bases not matched to a gene. Germline CDR1 is SGHRS and CDR2 is YFSETQ. The CDR3 consists of 16 residues. The CDR3 is CASSTGIGLGGNEQFF. In DNA form, the CDR3 reads TGCGCCAGCAGCACCGGAATCGGACTAGGTGGGAATGAGCAGTTCTTC. Combining the CDR3 with reference TRBV5-1 and TRBJ2-1 gives the whole variable domain KAGVTQTPRYLIKTRGQQVTLSCSPISGHRSVSWYQQTPGQGLQFLFEYFSETQRNKGNFPGRFSGRQFSNSRSEMNVSTLELGDSALYLCASSTGIGLGGNEQFFGPGTRLTVL.

The chain employs TRBV2 and TRBJ1-2, with D perhaps TRBD1 (5 bases). V was pared by 3 bases and J by 7 bases, with 18 bases between. The CDR3 has 15 amino acids. CDR1 and CDR2 from the germline V gene are SNHLY and FYNNEI. The CDR3 nucleotides are TGTGCCAGCAGTGAGGGACCCATCATTGGGGGTGGCTACACCTTC. This sequence encodes CASSEGPIIGGGYTF. Using reference TRBV2 and TRBJ1-2 for the parts outside the CDR3, the full variable domain is EPEVTQTPSHQVTQMGQEVILRCVPISNHLYFYWYRQILGQKVEFLVSFYNNEISEKSEIFDDQFSVERPDGSNFTLKIRSTKLEDSAMYFCASSEGPIIGGGYTFGSGTRLTVV.

The V call is TRBV9, the J call TRBJ2-4; maybe TRBD1 (6 bases). V was clipped by 3 bases and J by 7 bases, with 11 bases between them. This CDR3 is 13 amino acids long. Germline V CDR1 and CDR2: SGDLS, YYNGEE. In DNA, the CDR3 is TGTGCCAGCAGCGACAGGGATAGGAACATTCAGTACTTC. It yields the protein CASSDRDRNIQYF. The complete variable domain, with remaining parts taken from reference TRBV9 and TRBJ2-4, reads DSGVTQTPKHLITATGQRVTLRCSPRSGDLSVYWYQQSLDQGLQFLIQYYNGEERAKGNILERFSAQQFPDLHSELNLSSLELGDSALYFCASSDRDRNIQYFGAGTRLSVL.

The chain couples TRBV5-1 to TRBJ2-3; TRBD1 might be the D (5 bases). Germline assignment: CDR1 SGHRS and CDR2 YFSETQ. The CDR3 runs 16 residues. Trimming cost V 2 bases and J 3 bases, with 16 bases left between them. The DNA for the CDR3 is TGCGCCAGCAGCTTAAGGTTGGGGCTAGGGACAGATACGCAGTATTTT. Its protein is CASSLRLGLGTDTQYF.

The chain recombines TRBV19 with TRBJ2-7; D gene uncertain. The V end was cut by 5 bases, the J end by 0 bases, with 14 bases between. This CDR3 contains 15 residues. Germline loops: CDR1 LNHDA, CDR2 SQIVND (reference sequence). The CDR3 is CASSYQASSSYEQYF. The CDR3 coding sequence is TGTGCCAGTAGTTACCAGGCTTCATCCTCCTACGAGCAGTACTTC.

The chain is built from TRBV28 and TRBJ2-7, with 8 bases that match TRBD1. J lost 3 bases, V lost 4 bases, and 5 bases had no gene match. The CDR3 totals 14 residues. From germline, CDR1 is MDHEN and CDR2 SYDVKM. This CDR3 is CASSSWTGNYEQYF. The CDR3, as DNA: TGTGCCAGCAGTTCCTGGACAGGGAACTACGAGCAGTACTTC.

V usage is TRBV27 and J usage is TRBJ2-5; D remains ambiguous. Germline assignment: CDR1 MNHEY and CDR2 SMNVEV (reference sequence). This CDR3 has 17 residues. V lost 2 bases, J lost 2 bases, and 18 bases lay in between. CDR3 loop: CASSLRWATNPQETQYF. The CDR3 DNA sequence: TGTGCCAGCAGTTTAAGATGGGCCACGAATCCACAAGAGACCCAGTACTTC.

The chain couples TRBV2 to TRBJ1-2; the D gene is possibly TRBD1 (5 bases). The CDR3 totals 14 residues. The germline V gene has CDR1 SNHLY and CDR2 FYNNEI. The V end lost 6 bases, the J end lost 3 bases, and 14 bases lay between the germline ends. This chain's CDR3 is CASRAGSGDYGYTF. CDR3 bases: TGTGCCAGCAGGGCAGGGAGCGGGGACTATGGCTACACCTTC.

V is TRBV4-1 and J is TRBJ2-2; D tentatively reads TRBD1 or TRBD2 (7 bases each). Trimming stripped 8 bases from V and 5 bases from J, with 21 bases between. The CDR3 is 16 amino acids. CDR1 MGHRA and CDR2 YSYEKL come from the germline V gene. CDR3 protein: CASAGERQGRTGELFF. The CDR3 DNA sequence: TGCGCCAGCGCGGGGGAAAGACAGGGCAGGACCGGGGAGCTGTTTTTT.

The rearrangement joins TRBV10-3 to TRBJ1-5, with 12 bases aligning to TRBD1. With 3 bases clipped from V and 3 bases from J, the junction kept 9 bases outside the gene matches. Germline assignment: CDR1 ENHRY and CDR2 SYGVKD. This CDR3 has 18 amino acids. CDR3 in amino acids: CAISDPGQGARTNQPQHF. The CDR3 DNA follows: TGTGCCATCAGTGACCCGGGACAGGGGGCTCGTACCAATCAGCCCCAGCATTTT.

V and J are TRBV18 and TRBJ2-5; D is uncertain. The CDR3 runs to 14 residues. Between the trimmed V and J ends, which lost 0 bases and 2 bases, there was a span of 7 bases. Germline-derived CDR1 and CDR2 are KGHSH and LQKENI. CDR3 protein: CASSPPMGQETQYF. In DNA form, the CDR3 reads TGTGCCAGCTCACCACCTATGGGGCAAGAGACCCAGTACTTC.

The chain uses TRBV12-5 and TRBJ1-2; D might be TRBD1 (6 bases). V lost 2 bases and J lost 7, with 14 bases in between. CDR3 length: 14 amino acids. CDR1 and CDR2 (germline): LGHNT, FRNRAP. CDR3 region: CASGLWGGQSGYTF. The CDR3, as DNA: TGTGCTAGTGGTTTGTGGGGGGGCCAGTCTGGCTACACCTTC.

The chain combines TRBV11-3 with TRBJ2-1, with D perhaps TRBD2 (6 bases). Per germline, CDR1 SGHNT and CDR2 YENEEA. CDR3 length: 15 residues. V lost 1 base and J 7 bases, leaving 14 bases between the germline ends. This chain's CDR3 is CASSLGPGVYNEQFF. The CDR3, as DNA: TGTGCCAGCAGCTTAGGGCCGGGAGTTTATAATGAGCAGTTCTTC.

The genes are TRBV10-3 and TRBJ2-1; 9 bases match TRBD2. Per germline, CDR1 ENHRY and CDR2 SYGVKD. This CDR3 spans 17 amino acids. V lost 10 bases, J lost 4 bases, and 17 bases stayed unmatched. CDR3 in amino acids: CATGKISGGRSYNEQFF. The DNA of the CDR3 is TGTGCCACGGGGAAGATTAGCGGGGGCAGAAGTTACAATGAGCAGTTCTTC.

The rearrangement links TRBV6-6 to TRBJ1-1; D is unclear. Germline values: CDR1 MNHNY, CDR2 SVGAGI (reference sequence). CDR3 length: 11 residues. V was trimmed by 5 bases and J by 7 bases, leaving 8 bases between them. CDR3 coding DNA: TGTGCCAGCAGTGTACAGCATGAAGCTTTCTTT. Residues: CASSVQHEAFF.

The rearrangement links TRBV11-3 to TRBJ1-1; no clear D gene. Trimming removed 4 bases at V and 11 bases at J, with 17 bases between. CDR3 length: 13 amino acids. Germline V gene data show CDR1 as SGHNT and CDR2 as YENEEA. In DNA form, the CDR3 reads TGTGCCAGCAGCTCAGACGGGCTTACGAGGGCTTTCTTT. Amino acid sequence: CASSSDGLTRAFF.

The V gene is TRBV5-1, the J gene TRBJ2-5, with 9 bases identical to TRBD1. The V and J ends lost 4 bases and 1 base, in that order; junction bases with no gene match: 8. The CDR3 sequence is 16 residues long. The germline V gene has CDR1 SGHRS and CDR2 YFSETQ. CDR3 bases: TGCGCCAGCAGCCCAAGGACAGGGGCATTCCAAGAGACCCAGTACTTC. Translated: CASSPRTGAFQETQYF.

The chain recombines TRBV18 with TRBJ2-2, with D tentatively TRBD2 (7 bases). Trimming pared 3 bases from V and 2 bases from J, leaving 13 bases between. The CDR3 extends over 16 amino acids. The germline CDR1 and CDR2 sequences are KGHSH and LQKENI. The DNA for the CDR3 is TGTGCCAGCTCACCTCGGGGGGCCGGTAACACCGGGGAGCTGTTTTTT. It yields the protein CASSPRGAGNTGELFF.